These 6 T cell receptor beta chains originate from one sample sequenced in a study of shared clonotypes between healthy human individuals. TCRdb's copy holds only in-frame clones and misses some; the assay was immunoSEQ multiplex PCR. The table includes roughly 2 million clones, 95% detected once. Sequencing was done on a sample of naive CD4+ T cells sorted from blood. Subset defined: CD45RA+ positively selected. These receptors all come from a man younger than 30 in good health.

This clone came up once. V and J are TRBV5-1 and TRBJ1-6; D call uncertain. This CDR3 comprises 15 residues. V gave up 0 bases and J gave up 10 bases, with 14 bases separating them. Germline CDR1 is SGHRS and CDR2 is YFSETQ. The CDR3 DNA follows: TGCGCCAGCAGCTTGGAACCAGGTTATGGATCACCCCTCCACTTT. Its protein is CASSLEPGYGSPLHF.

This sequence joins TRBV6-5 and TRBJ2-2; 7 positions match TRBD2. The CDR3 runs 15 residues. After removal of 6 bases from V and 5 bases from J, the junction contained 9 bases not matched to a gene. The germline gives CDR1 MNHEY, CDR2 SVGAGI. DNA of the CDR3: TGTGCCAGCAGGCCTGCTAGCGGATTTACCGGGGAGCTGTTTTTT. Translation gives CASRPASGFTGELFF.

The genes are TRBV6-1 and TRBJ2-1, with 7 bases that match TRBD1. The germline CDR1 and CDR2 sequences are MNHNS and SASEGT. Trimming removed 7 bases from V and 7 bases from J; junction bases left unmatched: 7. The CDR3 runs to 13 residues. Written as DNA, the CDR3 is TGTGCCAGCACTTGGGACAGAGGTAATGAGCAGTTCTTC. As protein: CASTWDRGNEQFF.

Note on this clone: The same CDR3 can be traced to other DNA sequences in this sample. The chain couples TRBV7-2 to TRBJ1-5; perhaps TRBD1 as D (5 bases). The CDR3 sequence is 15 residues long. Trimming left V 1 base short and J 2 bases short, with 9 bases between. Germline CDR1 reads SGHTA; CDR2 reads FQGNSA. The CDR3 here is CASSLGGVGNQPQHF. The DNA of the CDR3 is TGTGCCAGCAGCTTAGGAGGGGTTGGCAATCAGCCCCAGCATTTT.

This clone was picked up one time. The identical CDR3 is also encoded by other nucleotide sequences in the sample. The V call is TRBV30, the J call TRBJ2-1; no firm D call. Germline CDR1 is GTSNPN and CDR2 is SVGIG (reference sequence). There are 11 residues in the CDR3. The V end lost 0 bases, the J end lost 5 bases, and 2 bases lay between the germline ends. The CDR3 DNA sequence: TGTGCCTGGAGTGTAAACAATGAGCAGTTCTTC. Protein product: CAWSVNNEQFF.

This chain links TRBV5-5 with TRBJ2-1; D possibly corresponds to TRBD1 (5 bases). Germline values: CDR1 SGHKS, CDR2 YYEKEE (reference sequence). V was clipped by 1 base and J by 0 bases, with 8 bases between them. CDR3 length: 15 residues. The CDR3 sequence is CASSLYDSSYNEQFF. CDR3 nucleotides: TGTGCCAGCAGCTTGTACGACAGCTCCTACAATGAGCAGTTCTTC.